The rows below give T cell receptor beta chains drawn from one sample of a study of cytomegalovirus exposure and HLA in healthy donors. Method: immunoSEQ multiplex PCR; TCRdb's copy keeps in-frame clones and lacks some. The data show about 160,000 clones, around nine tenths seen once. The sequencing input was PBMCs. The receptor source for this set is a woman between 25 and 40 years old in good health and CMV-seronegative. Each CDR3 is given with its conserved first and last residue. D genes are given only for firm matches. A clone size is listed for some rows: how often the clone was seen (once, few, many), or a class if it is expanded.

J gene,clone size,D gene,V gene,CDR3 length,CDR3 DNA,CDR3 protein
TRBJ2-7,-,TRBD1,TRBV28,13,TGTGCCAGCAGTCTCGACAGGGCCTACGAGCAGTACTTC,CASSLDRAYEQYF
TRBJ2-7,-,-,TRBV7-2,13,TGTGCCAGCAGCCTAGGACAGAACTACGAGCAGTACTTC,CASSLGQNYEQYF
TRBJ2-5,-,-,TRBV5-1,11,TGCGCCAGCAGCCCTACTGAGACCCAGTACTTC,CASSPTETQYF
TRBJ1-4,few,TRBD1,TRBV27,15,TGTGCCAGCAGTAGGGGACAGACAACTAATGAAAAACTGTTTTTT,CASSRGQTTNEKLFF
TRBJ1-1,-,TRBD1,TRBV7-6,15,TGTGCCAGCAGCTTAGAGGGGGCGGGAAACACTGAAGCTTTCTTT,CASSLEGAGNTEAFF
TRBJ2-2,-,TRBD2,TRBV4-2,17,TGTGCCAGCAGCCAAGATAGACTAGCGGCGAACACCGGGGAGCTGTTTTTT,CASSQDRLAANTGELFF
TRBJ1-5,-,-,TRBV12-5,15,TGTGCTAGTGGTTCATCAGGGGCTATCAATCAGCCCCAGCATTTT,CASGSSGAINQPQHF
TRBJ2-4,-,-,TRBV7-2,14,TGTGCCAGCAGCTTAGTGGGGGCCGAAAACATTCAGTACTTC,CASSLVGAENIQYF
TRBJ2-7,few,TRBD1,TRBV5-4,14,TGTGCCAGCAGCGCCAAAGGGGACAGCTACGAGCAGTACTTC,CASSAKGDSYEQYF
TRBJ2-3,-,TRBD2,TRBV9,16,TGTGCCAGCAGCGTAGATACTAGCGGGGGGGACGATACGCAGTATTTT,CASSVDTSGGDDTQYF
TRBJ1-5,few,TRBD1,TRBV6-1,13,TGTGCCGGAGGGACAGGGGGCAATCAGCCCCAGCATTTT,CAGGTGGNQPQHF
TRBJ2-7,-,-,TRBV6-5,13,TGTGCCAGCAGAACAGGGTTAGCCTACGAGCAGTACTTC,CASRTGLAYEQYF
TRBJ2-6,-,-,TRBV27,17,TGTGCCAGCAGTTTATACAGGCCCACCTCTGGGGCCAACGTCCTGACTTTC,CASSLYRPTSGANVLTF
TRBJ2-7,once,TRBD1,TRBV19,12,TGTGCCAGTAGTAAGACAGGGGCCGAGCAGTACTTC,CASSKTGAEQYF
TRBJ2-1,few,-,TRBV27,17,TGTGCCAGCAGTTACGGGGGTGTGGGGTGGGGTCGAAATGAGCAGTTCTTC,CASSYGGVGWGRNEQFF
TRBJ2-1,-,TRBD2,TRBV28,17,TGTGCCAGCAGTCAACCGGGGACTAGCGGGAGACACAATGAGCAGTTCTTC,CASSQPGTSGRHNEQFF
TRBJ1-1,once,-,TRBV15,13,TGTGCCACCAGCACAGGGGTTAACACTGAAGCTTTCTTT,CATSTGVNTEAFF
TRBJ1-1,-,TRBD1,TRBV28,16,TGTGCCAGCAGTTTATCACAGGGGACGGGGCCCACTGAAGCTTTCTTT,CASSLSQGTGPTEAFF
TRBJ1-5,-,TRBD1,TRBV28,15,TGTGCCAGCAGTTTAGTGGACAGGGGGAATCAGCCCCAGCATTTT,CASSLVDRGNQPQHF
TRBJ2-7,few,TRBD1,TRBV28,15,TGTGCCAGCAGTTTTCCGGGACAGCTACCTTACGAGCAGTACTTC,CASSFPGQLPYEQYF
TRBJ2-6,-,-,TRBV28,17,TGTGCCAGCAGTTACCCCTTGGGGCCCTCTGGGGCCAACGTCCTGACTTTC,CASSYPLGPSGANVLTF
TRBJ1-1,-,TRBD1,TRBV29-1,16,TGCAGCGTTGCTTCCCGGGACAGGGTGTTAAACACTGAAGCTTTCTTT,CSVASRDRVLNTEAFF
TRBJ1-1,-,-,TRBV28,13,TGTGCCAGCAGTTTGCTAGGGAACACTGAAGCTTTCTTT,CASSLLGNTEAFF
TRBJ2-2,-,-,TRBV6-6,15,TGTGCCAGCAGGGGACTCCAAACTAACACCGGGGAGCTGTTTTTT,CASRGLQTNTGELFF
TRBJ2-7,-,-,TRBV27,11,TGTGCCAGCAGGGACAGCTACGAGCAGTACTTC,CASRDSYEQYF
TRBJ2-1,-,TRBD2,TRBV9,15,TGTGCCAGCAGCGTACCGCGGGGGGGGCACAATGAGCAGTTCTTC,CASSVPRGGHNEQFF
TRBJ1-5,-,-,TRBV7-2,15,TGTGCCAGCAGCTTAGTTAGCCAGAGCAATCAGCCCCAGCATTTT,CASSLVSQSNQPQHF
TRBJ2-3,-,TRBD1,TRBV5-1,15,TGCGCCAGCAGCAAGTCCGGGACAGCAGCAGATACGCAGTATTTT,CASSKSGTAADTQYF
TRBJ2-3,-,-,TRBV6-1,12,TGTGCCAGCAGCGCACGGGCAGATACGCAGTATTTT,CASSARADTQYF
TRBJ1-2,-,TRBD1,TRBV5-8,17,TGTGCCAGCAGCCTGACGGAGACAGGGAGCCCTAACTATGGCTACACCTTC,CASSLTETGSPNYGYTF
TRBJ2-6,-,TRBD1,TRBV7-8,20,TGTGCCAGCAGCTTCGGTACCAGGGGGCCGAGCCGCAGCGGGGCCAACGTCCTGACTTTC,CASSFGTRGPSRSGANVLTF
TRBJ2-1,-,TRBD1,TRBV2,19,TGTGCCAGCAGGGCAAGGACAGGGGTCCCGGTGGTTGGCTACAATGAGCAGTTCTTC,CASRARTGVPVVGYNEQFF
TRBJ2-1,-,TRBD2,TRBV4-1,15,TGCGCCAGCAGCCCGCAGCGGGGGCCCTACAATGAGCAGTTCTTC,CASSPQRGPYNEQFF
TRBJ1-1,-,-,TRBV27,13,TGTGCCAGCCAGCAGGGGCGAGGGGCTGAAGCTTTCTTT,CASQQGRGAEAFF
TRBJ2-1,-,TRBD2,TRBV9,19,TGTGCCAGCAGCACACCGGGACTAGCGGGGGGCCGAGGTAGGGTAGAGCAGTTCTTC,CASSTPGLAGGRGRVEQFF
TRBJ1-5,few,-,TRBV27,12,TGTGCCCTTCCCTACCGCAATCAGCCCCAGCATTTT,CALPYRNQPQHF
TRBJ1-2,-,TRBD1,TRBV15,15,TGTGCCACCAGCCCTCCTGGACAGGGGAACTATGGCTACACCTTC,CATSPPGQGNYGYTF
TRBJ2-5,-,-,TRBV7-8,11,TGTGCCAGCAACAGGGGGGGGCCCCTCTACTTC,CASNRGGPLYF
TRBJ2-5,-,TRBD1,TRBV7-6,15,TGTGCCAGCAGCTTAGGAGGACAGGACCTCCCCCGTCAAAACTTC,CASSLGGQDLPRQNF
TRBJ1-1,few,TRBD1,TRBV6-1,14,TGTGCCAGCGCCAAGGACAGGACGCTTAGTGAAGCTTTCTTT,CASAKDRTLSEAFF